The 8 T cell receptor beta chains below were found in one sample sequenced in a study of T cells in localized non-small cell lung cancer. Produced via immunoSEQ multiplex PCR; TCRdb's table is partial and in-frame only. The data contain 60,000 to 85,000 clones, approximately 87% of them seen just once; the ten biggest clones take up less than 25%. The sequenced sample was peripheral blood, obtained before any cancer treatment. The source of these receptors is a male donor at least 60 years old with stage III squamous cell lung carcinoma.

This clone was observed once. The gene calls are TRBV9 and TRBJ2-1, with a weak D call TRBD1 (6 bases). Germline V CDR1 and CDR2: SGDLS, YYNGEE. This CDR3 is 14 amino acids long. Trimming took off 0 bases at V and 5 bases at J, with 9 bases between the two ends. This chain's CDR3 is CASSVGTAHNEQFF. In DNA, the CDR3 is TGTGCCAGCAGCGTAGGGACAGCTCACAATGAGCAGTTCTTC.

The chain has TRBV2 and TRBJ1-2, with D possibly being TRBD1 (5 bases). Germline V CDR1 and CDR2: SNHLY, FYNNEI. Trimming pared 2 bases from V and 0 bases from J, leaving 10 bases between. The CDR3 runs 15 residues. CDR3 nucleotides: TGTGCCAGCAGTGAAAGCAGGGCAGCTAACTATGGCTACACCTTC. It is translated as CASSESRAANYGYTF.

This clone has only one observation. The chain employs TRBV14 and TRBJ2-1; the match to TRBD2 covers 8 bases. The germline V gene has CDR1 SGHDN and CDR2 FVKESK. The CDR3 is made up of 17 amino acids. The junction had 9 bases not matched to a gene; V was cut back by 1 base and J by 4 bases. CDR3 amino acids: CASSQGWGGGRYNEQFF. In DNA form, the CDR3 reads TGTGCCAGCAGCCAAGGCTGGGGCGGGGGGAGGTACAATGAGCAGTTCTTC.

This clone was detected only once. J is TRBJ2-3 and V is TRBV5-1, with D perhaps matching TRBD2 (5 bases). Germline-derived CDR1 and CDR2 are SGHRS and YFSETQ. The germline V and J ends were trimmed by 2 bases and 4 bases, with 11 bases remaining between them. The CDR3 is 14 amino acids. CDR3 nucleotides: TGCGCCAGCAGCTTAGCTTCGAGGGCAGATACGCAGTATTTT. This gives the protein CASSLASRADTQYF.

The genes are TRBV19 and TRBJ2-3; perhaps D is TRBD1 or TRBD2 (5 bases each). Trimming removed 6 bases at V and 5 bases at J, with 24 bases between. The germline gives CDR1 LNHDA, CDR2 SQIVND (reference sequence). This CDR3 is built from 17 residues. The CDR3 spells CASRYLSDTKRGDTQYF. CDR3 DNA sequence: TGTGCCAGTAGGTATTTATCGGACACCAAGAGGGGAGATACGCAGTATTTT.

The V and J genes are TRBV9 and TRBJ1-1, with a weak D call TRBD1 (6 bases). CDR3 length: 14 amino acids. Trimming removed 0 bases from V and 5 bases from J, with 11 bases in between. Germline CDR1 is SGDLS and CDR2 is YYNGEE. CDR3 in amino acids: CASSVVGGETEAFF. In DNA form, the CDR3 reads TGTGCCAGCAGCGTAGTAGGGGGGGAGACTGAAGCTTTCTTT.

This clone turned up a few times. The chain links TRBV5-1 to TRBJ2-4, with D perhaps matching TRBD1 (6 bases). The V end was cut by 1 base, the J end by 11 bases, with 16 bases between. Germline V gene lookup returns CDR1 SGHRS and CDR2 YFSETQ. The CDR3 is 14 residues long. This CDR3 is CASSLRDTVRLQYF. In nucleotides, the CDR3 is TGCGCCAGCAGCTTGAGGGACACCGTAAGACTTCAGTACTTC. The complete variable domain, with remaining parts taken from reference TRBV5-1 and TRBJ2-4, reads KAGVTQTPRYLIKTRGQQVTLSCSPISGHRSVSWYQQTPGQGLQFLFEYFSETQRNKGNFPGRFSGRQFSNSRSEMNVSTLELGDSALYLCASSLRDTVRLQYFGAGTRLSVL.

The genes are TRBV19 and TRBJ2-5, with TRBD1 matching 8 bases. V lost 5 bases and J lost 3; bases outside the gene matches: 5. CDR1 and CDR2 from the germline V gene are LNHDA and SQIVND (reference sequence). The CDR3 is made up of 14 amino acids. CDR3 DNA: TGTGCCAGTAGTGTACAGGGGGTAGAAGAGACCCAGTACTTC. Amino acids: CASSVQGVEETQYF.